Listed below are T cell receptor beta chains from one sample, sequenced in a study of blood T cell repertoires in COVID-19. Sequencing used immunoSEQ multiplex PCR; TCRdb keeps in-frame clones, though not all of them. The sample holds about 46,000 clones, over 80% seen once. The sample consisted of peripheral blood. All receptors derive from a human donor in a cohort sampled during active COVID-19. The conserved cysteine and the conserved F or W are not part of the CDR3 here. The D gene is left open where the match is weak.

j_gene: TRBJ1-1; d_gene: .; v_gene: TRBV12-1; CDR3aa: ASSFRARQLRTEAF
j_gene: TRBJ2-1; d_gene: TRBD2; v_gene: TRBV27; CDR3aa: ASSSPLWGGRNEQF
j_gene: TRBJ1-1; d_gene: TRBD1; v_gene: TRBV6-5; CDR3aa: ASRDRGLNTEAF
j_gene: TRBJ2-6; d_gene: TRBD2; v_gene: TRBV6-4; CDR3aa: ASSELAGGGANVLT
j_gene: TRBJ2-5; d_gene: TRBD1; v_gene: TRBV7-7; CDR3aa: ASSLAVRGLETQY
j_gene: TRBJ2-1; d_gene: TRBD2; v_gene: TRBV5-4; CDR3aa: ASSSGVIAGGYNEQF
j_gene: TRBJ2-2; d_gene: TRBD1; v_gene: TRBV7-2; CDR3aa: ASSLGQGTGELF
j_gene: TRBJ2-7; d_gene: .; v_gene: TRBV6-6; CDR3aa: ASSYSGQIYEQY
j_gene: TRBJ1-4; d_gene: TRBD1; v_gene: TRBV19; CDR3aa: ASTLEGARSEKLF
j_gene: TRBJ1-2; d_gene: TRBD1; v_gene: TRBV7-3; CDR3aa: ASSPGGGYGYT
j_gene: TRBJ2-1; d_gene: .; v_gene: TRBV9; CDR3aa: ASSGLPNEQF
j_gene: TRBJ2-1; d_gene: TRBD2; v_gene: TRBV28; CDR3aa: ASRLASGSLNEQF
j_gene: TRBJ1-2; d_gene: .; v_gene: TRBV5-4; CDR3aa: ASILGGSANYGYT
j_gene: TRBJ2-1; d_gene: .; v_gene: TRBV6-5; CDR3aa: ASSYAGTGGYNEQF
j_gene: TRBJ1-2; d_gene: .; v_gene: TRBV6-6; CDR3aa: ASSQKQGNYGYT
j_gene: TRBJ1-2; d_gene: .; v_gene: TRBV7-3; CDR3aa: ASSLTGAGDRYLGYT
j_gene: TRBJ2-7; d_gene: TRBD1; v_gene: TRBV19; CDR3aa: ASSTPGQGADEQY
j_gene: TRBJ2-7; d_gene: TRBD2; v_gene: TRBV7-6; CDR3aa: ASSLAGGGSGNEQY
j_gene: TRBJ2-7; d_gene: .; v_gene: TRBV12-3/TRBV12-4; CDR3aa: ASSFVGAYEQY
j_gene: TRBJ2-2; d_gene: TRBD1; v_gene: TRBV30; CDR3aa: AWSRGGYTGELF
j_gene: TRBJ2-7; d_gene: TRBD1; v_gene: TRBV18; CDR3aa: ASSPTQGIYEQY
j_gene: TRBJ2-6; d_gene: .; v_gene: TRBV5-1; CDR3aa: ASSFGGSGANVLT
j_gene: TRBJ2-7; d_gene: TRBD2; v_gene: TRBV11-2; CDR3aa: ASSSLLAGPTYEQY
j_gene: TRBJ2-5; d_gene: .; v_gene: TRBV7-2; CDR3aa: ASSRYTGRRAEPY
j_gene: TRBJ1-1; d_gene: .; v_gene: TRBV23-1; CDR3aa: ASSHQGWHTEAF
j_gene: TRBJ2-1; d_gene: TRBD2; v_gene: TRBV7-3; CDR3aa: ASSRSGGNEQF
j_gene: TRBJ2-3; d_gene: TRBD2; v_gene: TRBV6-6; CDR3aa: ASSSSGGPEGGTQY
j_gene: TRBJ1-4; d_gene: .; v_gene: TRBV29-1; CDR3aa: SVGGQGVPLF
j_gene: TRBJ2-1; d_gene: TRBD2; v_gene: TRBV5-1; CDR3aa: ASSSGLAGGGYNEQF
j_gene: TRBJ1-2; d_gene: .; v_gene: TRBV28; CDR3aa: ASSRSPGSRVDT
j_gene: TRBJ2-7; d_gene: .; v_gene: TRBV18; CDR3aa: ASSQVDTAYEQY
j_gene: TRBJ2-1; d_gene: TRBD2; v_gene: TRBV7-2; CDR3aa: ASSFTGTSNEQF
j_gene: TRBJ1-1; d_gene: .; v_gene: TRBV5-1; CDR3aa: ASFDSPSVSEAF
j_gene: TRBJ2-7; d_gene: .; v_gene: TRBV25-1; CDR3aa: ASSGRGRMTPEQY
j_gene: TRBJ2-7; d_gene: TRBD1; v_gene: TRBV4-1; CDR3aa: ASSQVKGAMGEQY
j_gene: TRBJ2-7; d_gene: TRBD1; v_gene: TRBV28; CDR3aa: ANRTGGGPTYEQY
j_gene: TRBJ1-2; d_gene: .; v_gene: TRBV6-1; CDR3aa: ASSETPEFGYT
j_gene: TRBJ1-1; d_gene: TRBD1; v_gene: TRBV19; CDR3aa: ASSTVPGQTEAF
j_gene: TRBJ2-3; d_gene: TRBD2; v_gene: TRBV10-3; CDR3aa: AISESVGLATDTQY
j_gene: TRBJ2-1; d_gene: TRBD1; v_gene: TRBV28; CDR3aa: ASNDGTGGVNEQF
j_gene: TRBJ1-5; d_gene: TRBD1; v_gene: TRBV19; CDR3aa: ASSPGGDRRYQPQH
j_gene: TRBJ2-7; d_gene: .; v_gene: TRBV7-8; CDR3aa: ASSSRQVEEQY
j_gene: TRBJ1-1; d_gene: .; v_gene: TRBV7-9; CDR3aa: ASSSINLGPNTEAF
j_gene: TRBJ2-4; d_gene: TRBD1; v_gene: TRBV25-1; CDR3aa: ASSEAQDRRNIQY
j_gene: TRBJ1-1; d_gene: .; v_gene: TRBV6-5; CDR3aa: ASRVTVLNTEAF
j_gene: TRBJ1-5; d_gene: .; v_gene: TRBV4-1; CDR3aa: ASSQMAQGSNQPQH
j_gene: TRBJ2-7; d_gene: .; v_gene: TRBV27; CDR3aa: ASTPSWQASYEQY
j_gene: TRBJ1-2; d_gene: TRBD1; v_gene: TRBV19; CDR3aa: ASSGTGGIGYGYT
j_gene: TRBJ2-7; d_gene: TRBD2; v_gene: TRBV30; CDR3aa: AWSSGLAGGEQY
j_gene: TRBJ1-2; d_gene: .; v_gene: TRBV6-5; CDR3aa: ASSFIQAYGYT
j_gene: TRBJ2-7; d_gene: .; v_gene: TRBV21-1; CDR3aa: ASSKAGTRDRVYEQY
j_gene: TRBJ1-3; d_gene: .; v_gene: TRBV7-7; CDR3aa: ASSLAAGSGNTIY
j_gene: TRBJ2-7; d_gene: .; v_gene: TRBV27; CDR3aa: ASVRVVSYEQY
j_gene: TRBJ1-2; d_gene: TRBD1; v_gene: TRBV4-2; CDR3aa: ASSQVGSPGQGNGYT
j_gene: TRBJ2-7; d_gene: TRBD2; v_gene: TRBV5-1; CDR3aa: ASSVSGGGPYEQY
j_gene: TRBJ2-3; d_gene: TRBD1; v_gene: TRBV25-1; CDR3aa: ASSEYQGALTDTQY
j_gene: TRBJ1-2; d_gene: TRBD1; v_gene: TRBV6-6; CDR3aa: ASSPGGGQGDYGYT
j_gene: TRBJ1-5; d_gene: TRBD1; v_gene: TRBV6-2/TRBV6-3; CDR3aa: ASSYSSWTGVGWSNQPQH
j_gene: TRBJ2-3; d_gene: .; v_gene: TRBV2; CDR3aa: ASSESSISLY
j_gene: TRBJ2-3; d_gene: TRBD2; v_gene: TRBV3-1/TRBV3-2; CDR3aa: ASSQDYTSGFTDTQY